The clone carrying this T cell receptor (beta chain) occurred once. The data stem from a study of blood T cell repertoires in COVID-19. In the authors' workflow: From reference gene primer amplification, estimates of nucleated cell counts were derived. Profiled with immunoSEQ multiplex PCR; TCRdb holds only in-frame clones, not every one. For V, J and clone size, that table is used; D and trimming come from the DNA. Of 350,000 or so clones listed, approximately 88% are singletons. This CDR3 spans 18 amino acids. Per the germline V gene, CDR1 is WNHNN and CDR2 is SYGVQD (reference sequence). V lost 3 bases, J lost 7 bases, and 25 bases lay in between.

The origin of this receptor is a woman aged 30 to 39 with COVID-19, enrolled during active disease. The sample comprised peripheral blood. The V and J genes are TRBV10-1 and TRBJ2-1; perhaps TRBD1 as D (5 bases). The CDR3 protein is CASSERARGSSPGNEQFF. The DNA of the CDR3 is TGCGCCAGCAGTGAACGGGCCCGAGGCAGTTCCCCAGGGAATGAGCAGTTCTTC.